These 27 T cell receptor beta chains came from one sample sequenced in a study of a mutant IDH1 vaccine in newly diagnosed glioma. Profiling relied on immunoSEQ multiplex PCR, and the TCRdb table lists in-frame clones only, not all of them. This table holds approximately 92,000 clones, just under 80% found once. The time point denotes: baseline, week 1 (first vaccination visit). The treatment denotes: pre-vaccination baseline after standard-of-care therapy. The material was PBMCs, obtained from a glioma patient treated with radiotherapy, temozolomide or both. The receptors were gathered from a man aged 40-49 years with glioma.

This clone was detected only a few times. V gene TRBV5-5 combines with J gene TRBJ1-5; D is unresolved. This CDR3 is 13 amino acids long. Germline V CDR1 and CDR2: SGHKS, YYEKEE (reference sequence). With 2 bases removed from V and 0 bases from J, the gap between germline ends came to 3 bases. This CDR3 reads CASSFNSNQPQHF. In DNA, the CDR3 is TGTGCCAGCAGCTTTAATAGCAATCAGCCCCAGCATTTT. Variable domain in full (rest from reference TRBV5-5 and TRBJ1-5): DAGVTQSPTHLIKTRGQQVTLRCSPISGHKSVSWYQQVLGQGPQFIFQYYEKEERGRGNFPDRFSARQFPNYSSELNVNALLLGDSALYLCASSFNSNQPQHFGDGTRLSIL.

The V call is TRBV30, the J call TRBJ1-2, with no clear D. The CDR3 totals 12 residues. CDR1 GTSNPN and CDR2 SVGIG come from the germline V gene (reference sequence). V dropped 1 base and J dropped 7 bases, with 10 bases sitting between them. DNA for the CDR3: TGTGCCTGGAGTGAGCTCGGAGGTGGCTACACCTTC. Translating it yields CAWSELGGGYTF.

This clone was detected only once. The chain links TRBV4-2 to TRBJ1-2, with 7 bases matching TRBD1. The germline V gene has CDR1 LGHNA and CDR2 YNFKEQ. This CDR3 spans 16 amino acids. Trimming at V came to 4 bases and at J to 4 bases, leaving 12 bases not matched to a gene. CDR3 nucleotide sequence: TGTGCCAGCAGCCTTCGGACAGGCGGATCCTTCTATGGCTACACCTTC. Translation gives CASSLRTGGSFYGYTF.

V and J are TRBV25-1 and TRBJ2-2; tentative D call: TRBD2 (5 bases). V shed 2 bases and J shed 6 bases, with 7 bases lying between them. The CDR3 is 13 amino acids. From germline, CDR1 is MGHDK and CDR2 SYGVNS. CDR3 amino acids: CASSEREPGELFF. Here the CDR3 DNA reads TGTGCCAGCAGTGAAAGGGAGCCCGGGGAGCTGTTTTTT.

This clone was counted between two and nine times. This chain connects TRBV2 to TRBJ2-7; TRBD2 aligns across 8 bases. J gave up 0 bases and V 1 base, and 8 bases lay outside the gene matches. Germline CDR1 reads SNHLY; CDR2 reads FYNNEI. This CDR3 spans 17 amino acids. The CDR3 DNA reads TGTGCCAGCAGTGAAGAAGGCATAGCGGGGAGCTCCTACGAGCAGTACTTC. This encodes CASSEEGIAGSSYEQYF.

This clone appeared a few times. The chain recombines TRBV9 with TRBJ2-7, with 7 bases aligning to TRBD1. Germline assignment: CDR1 SGDLS and CDR2 YYNGEE. CDR3 length: 14 amino acids. V gave up 4 bases and J gave up 2 bases; unmatched junction bases: 6. The CDR3 loop is CASSPYQGAYEQYF. CDR3 sequence (DNA): TGTGCCAGCAGCCCCTACCAGGGGGCCTACGAGCAGTACTTC.

J is TRBJ2-7 and V is TRBV7-9; D unresolved. V lost 5 bases to trimming and J lost 6 bases, with 14 bases between them. CDR3 length: 13 amino acids. CDR1 and CDR2 (germline): SEHNR, FQNEAQ (reference sequence). CDR3 sequence reads: CASSTPGKREQYF. In nucleotides, the CDR3 is TGTGCCAGCAGCACACCTGGGAAGCGCGAGCAGTACTTC. Together with reference TRBV7-9 and TRBJ2-7, the CDR3 gives the full variable domain: DTGVSQNPRHKITKRGQNVTFRCDPISEHNRLYWYRQTLGQGPEFLTYFQNEAQLEKSRLLSDRFSAERPKGSFSTLEIQRTEQGDSAMYLCASSTPGKREQYFGPGTRLTVT.

Here the CDR3 reads CASSDRWGETQYF. In nucleotides, the CDR3 is TGTGCCAGCAGTGATCGGTGGGGGGAAACGCAGTACTTC. This chain joins TRBV6-1 and TRBJ2-7; TRBD2 might be the D (6 bases). The germline V gene encodes CDR1 MNHNS and CDR2 SASEGT. V was trimmed by 3 bases and J by 9 bases, leaving 15 bases between them. This CDR3 is built from 13 residues.

Only one count was recorded for this clone. The chain employs TRBV4-3 and TRBJ2-3; no reliable D call. This CDR3 region has 11 residues. Germline V gene lookup returns CDR1 LGHNA and CDR2 YSLEER. V was pared by 1 base and J by 7 bases, with 3 bases between. The CDR3: CASSQGYTQYF. CDR3 coding DNA: TGCGCCAGCAGCCAAGGGTATACGCAGTATTTT.

The genes are TRBV7-9 and TRBJ1-2; a possible D gene is TRBD1 (5 bases). The length of the CDR3 is 15 residues. Per the germline V gene, CDR1 is SEHNR and CDR2 is FQNEAQ (reference sequence). The V end was cut by 1 base, the J end by 5 bases, with 14 bases between. In nucleotides, the CDR3 is TGTGCCAGCAGCTTAGTAGTGGGGCGAGGGTATGGCTACACCTTC. It is translated as CASSLVVGRGYGYTF.

This rearrangement joins TRBV30 to TRBJ1-1; D unresolved. Per germline, CDR1 GTSNPN and CDR2 SVGIG (reference sequence). The V and J ends lost 0 bases and 1 base respectively, with 6 bases between them. This CDR3 has 13 amino acids. CDR3 DNA: TGTGCCTGGAGTGTATTCGGGAACACTGAAGCTTTCTTT. Amino acid sequence: CAWSVFGNTEAFF.

This clone was recorded a few times. The rearrangement uses TRBV28 and TRBJ1-1; the match to TRBD1 covers 8 bases. The V and J ends lost 6 bases and 11 bases, in that order; junction bases with no gene match: 17. The V gene's germline CDR1 is MDHEN and CDR2 SYDVKM. The CDR3 sequence is 15 residues long. DNA of the CDR3: TGTGCCAGCAGCCCCGTTGGCAGGGGGCAAGGATCGGCTTTCTTT. As protein: CASSPVGRGQGSAFF.

V and J are TRBV5-1 and TRBJ2-3; 7 nucleotides line up with TRBD1. The V segment lost 2 bases and the J segment 1 base; nucleotides outside the gene matches: 1. CDR1 is SGHRS, CDR2 YFSETQ, per germline. The CDR3 length is 14 residues. In DNA form, the CDR3 reads TGCGCCAGCAGCTTTGACAGGGGCACAGATACGCAGTATTTT. It encodes CASSFDRGTDTQYF.

This clone has a handful of counts. The V gene is TRBV10-2, the J gene TRBJ2-1, with 7 bases aligning to TRBD2. Germline CDR1 reads WSHSY; CDR2 reads SAAADI. This CDR3 comprises 14 residues. V lost 6 bases and J lost 8; bases outside the gene matches: 10. The CDR3 region is CASSRLAGVDEQFF. The CDR3 DNA reads as TGCGCCAGCAGCCGACTGGCGGGGGTGGATGAGCAGTTCTTC.

The gene calls are TRBV6-1 and TRBJ1-3; D not resolved. The V and J ends lost 1 base and 0 bases respectively, with 7 bases between them. This CDR3 is 15 amino acids long. Germline V gives CDR1 MNHNS, CDR2 SASEGT. CDR3 amino acids: CASSEGIYSGNTIYF. The CDR3 nucleotides are TGTGCCAGCAGTGAAGGGATCTACTCTGGAAACACCATATATTTT.

The J gene is TRBJ2-5, the V gene TRBV7-9; TRBD2 might be the D (5 bases). The CDR3 covers 14 residues. The germline CDR1 and CDR2 sequences are SEHNR and FQNEAQ (reference sequence). The ends were cut back, 5 bases at V and 2 bases at J, with 12 bases in the middle. The CDR3 DNA follows: TGTGCCAGCAGCCGAAGCGGTCTTCAAGAGACCCAGTACTTC. Encoded protein: CASSRSGLQETQYF.

The chain employs TRBV5-1 and TRBJ2-2; D uncertain. Per germline, CDR1 SGHRS and CDR2 YFSETQ. Trimming left V 0 bases short and J 4 bases short, with 10 bases between. The CDR3 is made up of 15 amino acids. The CDR3 spells CASSLERNPTGELFF. The CDR3 nucleotides read TGCGCCAGCAGCTTGGAACGGAATCCCACCGGGGAGCTGTTTTTT.

The rearrangement uses TRBV30 and TRBJ1-5; D might be TRBD1 (5 bases). The V gene lost 1 base and the J gene lost 5 bases, with 9 bases spanning the gap. Per germline, CDR1 GTSNPN and CDR2 SVGIG (reference sequence). The CDR3 consists of 13 residues. CDR3 protein: CAWSGGMDQPQHF. Written as DNA, the CDR3 is TGTGCCTGGAGTGGGGGGATGGATCAGCCCCAGCATTTT.

This clone has a single count. The V call is TRBV30, the J call TRBJ1-5; D unresolved. The length of the CDR3 is 13 residues. Germline V lookup: CDR1 GTSNPN, CDR2 SVGIG (reference sequence). The V end was cut by 4 bases, the J end by 7 bases, with 14 bases between. CDR3 residues: CAWNRGNWQPQHF. In nucleotides, the CDR3 is TGTGCCTGGAATCGGGGAAATTGGCAGCCCCAGCATTTT.

The rearrangement links TRBV7-2 to TRBJ2-5; 7 bases are shared with TRBD2. Per germline, CDR1 SGHTA and CDR2 FQGNSA. V shed 3 bases, J shed 1 base, and the junction held 5 bases outside the gene matches. This CDR3 is built from 15 residues. The CDR3 DNA follows: TGTGCCAGCAGCTTTACCGGGGGGAGCCAAGAGACCCAGTACTTC. It is translated as CASSFTGGSQETQYF.

V usage is TRBV28 and J usage is TRBJ2-4, with TRBD2 matching over 7 bases. V dropped 3 bases and J dropped 6; count of bases not matched to a gene: 8. Germline CDR1 reads MDHEN; CDR2 reads SYDVKM. The CDR3 runs 15 residues. CDR3 nucleotide sequence: TGTGCCAGCAGTTTTTTAAGCGGGGAGGGAAACATTCAGTACTTC. Translating gives CASSFLSGEGNIQYF.

The CDR3 is CASSIGLAGNRGDTQYF. In DNA, the CDR3 is TGTGCCAGCAGTATAGGACTAGCGGGGAATAGGGGAGATACGCAGTATTTT. V gene TRBV27 combines with J gene TRBJ2-3; 12 nucleotides line up with TRBD2. The CDR3 runs 17 residues. Trimming removed 5 bases from V and 5 bases from J; junction bases left unmatched: 11. The germline V gene has CDR1 MNHEY and CDR2 SMNVEV (reference sequence).

The CDR3 sequence is CASSRVAGATDTQYF. CDR3 nucleotide sequence: TGTGCCAGCAGCCGTGTAGCGGGAGCCACAGATACGCAGTATTTT. The chain couples TRBV6-5 to TRBJ2-3; 9 bases agree with TRBD2. The germline V gene has CDR1 MNHEY and CDR2 SVGAGI. The CDR3 totals 15 residues. V lost 6 bases and J lost 2; bases outside the gene matches: 6.

This clone was seen a handful of times. The chain links TRBV7-9 to TRBJ2-7, with D tentatively TRBD1 or TRBD2 (5 bases each). The CDR3 spans 15 residues. The V and J ends lost 4 bases and 3 bases respectively, with 16 bases between them. Germline values: CDR1 SEHNR, CDR2 FQNEAQ (reference sequence). The CDR3 spells CASSSRDGRFYEQYF. The CDR3 DNA is TGTGCCAGCAGCTCACGGGACGGCAGATTCTACGAGCAGTACTTC.

The chain recombines TRBV5-1 with TRBJ2-6; no clear D gene. The CDR3 spans 15 residues. Looked up from germline, CDR1 is SGHRS and CDR2 is YFSETQ. With 0 bases removed from V and 2 bases from J, the gap between germline ends came to 6 bases. CDR3 in DNA: TGCGCCAGCAGCTTGGATCCAGCTGGGGCCAACGTCCTGACTTTC. Protein product: CASSLDPAGANVLTF. Based on the CDR3 plus reference TRBV5-1 and TRBJ2-6, the full variable domain is KAGVTQTPRYLIKTRGQQVTLSCSPISGHRSVSWYQQTPGQGLQFLFEYFSETQRNKGNFPGRFSGRQFSNSRSEMNVSTLELGDSALYLCASSLDPAGANVLTFGAGSRLTVL.

CDR3: CASSVPKYGLNTEAFF. CDR3 nucleotide sequence: TGTGCCAGCAGCGTACCCAAATACGGGCTAAACACTGAAGCTTTCTTT. The rearrangement uses TRBV9 and TRBJ1-1; no clear D. Germline values: CDR1 SGDLS, CDR2 YYNGEE. This CDR3 contains 16 residues. Trimming cost V 1 base and J 2 bases, with 15 bases left between them.

This clone has only one observation. The chain combines TRBV10-3 with TRBJ2-7; D gene unclear. Trimming took 3 bases from V and 2 from J, leaving 11 bases between them. Germline V CDR1 and CDR2: ENHRY, SYGVKD. The CDR3 consists of 14 residues. The CDR3 nucleotides are TGTGCCATCAGTGACCGTCAGGATACCTACGAGCAGTACTTC. This encodes CAISDRQDTYEQYF.